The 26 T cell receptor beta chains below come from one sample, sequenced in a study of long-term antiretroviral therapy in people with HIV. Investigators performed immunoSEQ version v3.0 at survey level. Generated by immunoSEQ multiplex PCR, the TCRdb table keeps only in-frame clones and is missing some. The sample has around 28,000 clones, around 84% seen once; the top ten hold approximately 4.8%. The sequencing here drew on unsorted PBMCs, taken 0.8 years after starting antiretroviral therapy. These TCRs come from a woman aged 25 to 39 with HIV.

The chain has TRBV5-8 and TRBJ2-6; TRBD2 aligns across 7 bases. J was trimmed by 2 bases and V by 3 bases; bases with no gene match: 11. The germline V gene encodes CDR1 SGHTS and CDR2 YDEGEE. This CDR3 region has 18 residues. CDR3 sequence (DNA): TGTGCCAGCAGCTCACCGCTGGGAGGGAGGGCTGGGGCCAACGTCCTGACTTTC. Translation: CASSSPLGGRAGANVLTF.

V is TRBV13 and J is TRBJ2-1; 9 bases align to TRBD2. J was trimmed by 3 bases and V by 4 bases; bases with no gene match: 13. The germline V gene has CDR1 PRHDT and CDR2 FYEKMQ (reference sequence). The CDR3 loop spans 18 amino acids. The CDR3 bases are TGTGCCAGCAGCTCCTATGCTAGCGGGGAGGCCTACTACAATGAGCAGTTCTTC. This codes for CASSSYASGEAYYNEQFF.

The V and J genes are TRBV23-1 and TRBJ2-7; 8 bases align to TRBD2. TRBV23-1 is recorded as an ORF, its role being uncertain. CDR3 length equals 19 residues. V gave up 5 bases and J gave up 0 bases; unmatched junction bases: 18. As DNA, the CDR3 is TGCGCCAGCAGTAACCCTGGAGGGGGAACGGCGGGGGGCTCCTACGAGCAGTACGTC. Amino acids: CASSNPGGGTAGGSYEQYV.

The CDR3: CASSSPGREQYF. DNA for the CDR3: TGCGCCAGCAGCTCCCCCGGGCGCGAGCAGTACTTC. The chain links TRBV5-1 to TRBJ2-7; D gene ambiguous. V was clipped by 3 bases and J by 6 bases, with 10 bases between them. Germline lookup yields CDR1 SGHRS and CDR2 YFSETQ. The CDR3 totals 12 residues. The complete variable domain, with remaining parts taken from reference TRBV5-1 and TRBJ2-7, reads KAGVTQTPRYLIKTRGQQVTLSCSPISGHRSVSWYQQTPGQGLQFLFEYFSETQRNKGNFPGRFSGRQFSNSRSEMNVSTLELGDSALYLCASSSPGREQYFGPGTRLTVT.

The CDR3 loop reads CASSGQGTEAFF. CDR3 DNA sequence: TGTGCCAGCTCAGGACAGGGGACTGAAGCTTTCTTT. This chain joins TRBV18 and TRBJ1-1, with 9 bases that match TRBD1. V gave up 5 bases and J gave up 5 bases; unmatched junction bases: 0. The length of the CDR3 is 12 residues. The germline gives CDR1 KGHSH, CDR2 LQKENI. The complete variable domain, with remaining parts taken from reference TRBV18 and TRBJ1-1, reads NAGVMQNPRHLVRRRGQEARLRCSPMKGHSHVYWYRQLPEEGLKFMVYLQKENIIDESGMPKERFSAEFPKEGPSILRIQQVVRGDSAAYFCASSGQGTEAFFGQGTRLTVV.

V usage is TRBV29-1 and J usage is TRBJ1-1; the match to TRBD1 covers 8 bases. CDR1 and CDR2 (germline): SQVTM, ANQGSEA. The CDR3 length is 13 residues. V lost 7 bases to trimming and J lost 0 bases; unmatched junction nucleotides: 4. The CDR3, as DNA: TGCAGCGGGACAGGGCACATGAACACTGAAGCTTTCTTT. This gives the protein CSGTGHMNTEAFF.

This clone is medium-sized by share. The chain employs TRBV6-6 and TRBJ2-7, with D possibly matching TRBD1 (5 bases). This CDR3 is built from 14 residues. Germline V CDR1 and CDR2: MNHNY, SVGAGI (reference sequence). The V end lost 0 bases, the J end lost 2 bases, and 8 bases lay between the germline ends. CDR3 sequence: CASSYSDTPYEQYF. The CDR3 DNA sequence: TGTGCCAGCAGTTACTCGGACACACCCTACGAGCAGTACTTC.

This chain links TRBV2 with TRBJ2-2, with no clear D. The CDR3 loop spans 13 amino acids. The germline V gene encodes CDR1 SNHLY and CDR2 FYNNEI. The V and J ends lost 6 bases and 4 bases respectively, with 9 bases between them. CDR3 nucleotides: TGTGCCAGCAGGTCAGGTTTCACCGGGGAGCTGTTTTTT. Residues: CASRSGFTGELFF.

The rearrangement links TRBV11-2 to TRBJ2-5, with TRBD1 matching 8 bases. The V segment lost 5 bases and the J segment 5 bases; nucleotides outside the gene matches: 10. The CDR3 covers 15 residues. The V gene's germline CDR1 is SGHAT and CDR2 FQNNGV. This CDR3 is CASSRGQGALETQYF. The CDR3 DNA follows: TGTGCCAGCAGCCGGGGGCAGGGGGCGTTGGAGACCCAGTACTTC.

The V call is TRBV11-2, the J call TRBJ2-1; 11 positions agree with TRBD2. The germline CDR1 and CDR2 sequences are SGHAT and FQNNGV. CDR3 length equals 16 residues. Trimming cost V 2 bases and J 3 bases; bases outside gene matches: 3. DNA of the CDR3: TGTGCCAGCAGCTTAATCGGGACTAGCGGCTACAATGAGCAGTTCTTC. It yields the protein CASSLIGTSGYNEQFF.

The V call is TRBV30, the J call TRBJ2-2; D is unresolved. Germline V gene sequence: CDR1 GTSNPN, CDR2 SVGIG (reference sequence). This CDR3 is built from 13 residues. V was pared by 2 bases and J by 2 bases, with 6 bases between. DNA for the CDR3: TGTGCCTGGAGTATAGGTAACACCGGGGAGCTGTTTTTT. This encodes CAWSIGNTGELFF. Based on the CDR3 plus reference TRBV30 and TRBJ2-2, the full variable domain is SQTIHQWPATLVQPVGSPLSLECTVEGTSNPNLYWYRQAAGRGLQLLFYSVGIGQISSEVPQNLSASRPQDRQFILSSKKLLLSDSGFYLCAWSIGNTGELFFGEGSRLTVL.

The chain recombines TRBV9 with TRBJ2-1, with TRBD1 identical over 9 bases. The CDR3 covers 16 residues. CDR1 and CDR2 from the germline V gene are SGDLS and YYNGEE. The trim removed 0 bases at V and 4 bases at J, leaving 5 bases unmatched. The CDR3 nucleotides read TGTGCCAGCAGCGTAGACTGGACAGGGGCATACAATGAGCAGTTCTTC. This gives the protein CASSVDWTGAYNEQFF.

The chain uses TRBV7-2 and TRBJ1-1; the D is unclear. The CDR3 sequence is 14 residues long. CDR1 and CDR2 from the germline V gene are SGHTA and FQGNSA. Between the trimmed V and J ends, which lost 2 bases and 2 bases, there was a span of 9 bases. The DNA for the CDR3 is TGTGCCAGCAGCTTAAATCCCCGAAACACTGAAGCTTTCTTT. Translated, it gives CASSLNPRNTEAFF.

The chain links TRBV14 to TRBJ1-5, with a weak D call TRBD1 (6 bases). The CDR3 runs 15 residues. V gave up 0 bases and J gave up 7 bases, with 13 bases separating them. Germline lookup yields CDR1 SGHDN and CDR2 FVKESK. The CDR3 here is CASSQEGGARQPQHF. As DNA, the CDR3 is TGTGCCAGCAGCCAAGAGGGGGGGGCACGGCAGCCCCAGCATTTT.

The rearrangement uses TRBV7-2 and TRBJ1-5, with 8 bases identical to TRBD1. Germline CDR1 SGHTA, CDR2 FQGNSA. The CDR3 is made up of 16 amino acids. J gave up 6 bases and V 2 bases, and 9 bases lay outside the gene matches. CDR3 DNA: TGTGCCAGCAGCTTATCAGGGGGCAAAGGCCTTCAGCCCCAGCATTTT. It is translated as CASSLSGGKGLQPQHF.

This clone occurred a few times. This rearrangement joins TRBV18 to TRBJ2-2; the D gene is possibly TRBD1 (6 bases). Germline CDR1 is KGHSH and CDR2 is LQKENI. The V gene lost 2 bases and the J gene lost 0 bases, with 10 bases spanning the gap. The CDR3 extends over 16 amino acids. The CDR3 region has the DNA TGTGCCAGCTCACCATGGACAGAGCCGAACACCGGGGAGCTGTTTTTT. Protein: CASSPWTEPNTGELFF.

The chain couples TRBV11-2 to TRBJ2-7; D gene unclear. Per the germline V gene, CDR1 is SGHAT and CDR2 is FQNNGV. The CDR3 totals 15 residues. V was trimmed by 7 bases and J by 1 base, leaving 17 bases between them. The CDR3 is CASTPPAAASYEQYF. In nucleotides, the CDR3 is TGTGCCAGCACCCCCCCGGCGGCAGCATCCTACGAGCAGTACTTC.

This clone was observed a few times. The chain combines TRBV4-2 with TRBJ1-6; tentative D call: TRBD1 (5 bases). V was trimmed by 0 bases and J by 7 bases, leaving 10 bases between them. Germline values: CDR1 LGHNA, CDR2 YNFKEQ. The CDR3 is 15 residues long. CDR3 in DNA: TGTGCCAGCAGCCAAGACCCCGAGGGGAATTCACCCCTCCACTTT. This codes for CASSQDPEGNSPLHF.

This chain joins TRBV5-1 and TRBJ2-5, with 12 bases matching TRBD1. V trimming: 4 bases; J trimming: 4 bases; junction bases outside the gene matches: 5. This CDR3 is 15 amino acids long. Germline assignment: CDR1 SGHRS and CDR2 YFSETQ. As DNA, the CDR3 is TGCGCCAGCAGCGGAGGGGACAGGGGGCTAGAGACCCAGTACTTC. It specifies CASSGGDRGLETQYF.

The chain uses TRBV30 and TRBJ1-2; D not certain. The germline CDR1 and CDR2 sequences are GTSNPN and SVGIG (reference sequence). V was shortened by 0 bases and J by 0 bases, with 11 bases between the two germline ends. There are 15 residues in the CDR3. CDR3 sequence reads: CAWSVPRGTNYGYTF. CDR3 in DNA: TGTGCCTGGAGTGTACCCCGGGGAACTAACTATGGCTACACCTTC.

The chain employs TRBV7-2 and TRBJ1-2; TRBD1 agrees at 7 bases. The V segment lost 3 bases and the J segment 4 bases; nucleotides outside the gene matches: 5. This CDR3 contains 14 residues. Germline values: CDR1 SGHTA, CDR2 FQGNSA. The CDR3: CASSFKGGGYGYTF. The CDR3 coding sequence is TGTGCCAGCAGCTTCAAAGGGGGCGGCTATGGCTACACCTTC.

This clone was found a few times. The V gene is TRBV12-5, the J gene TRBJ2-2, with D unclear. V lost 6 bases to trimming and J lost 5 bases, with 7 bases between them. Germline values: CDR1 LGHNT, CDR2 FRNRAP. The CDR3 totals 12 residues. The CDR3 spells CASGRGTGELFF. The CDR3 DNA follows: TGTGCTAGTGGCCGTGGAACCGGGGAGCTGTTTTTT.

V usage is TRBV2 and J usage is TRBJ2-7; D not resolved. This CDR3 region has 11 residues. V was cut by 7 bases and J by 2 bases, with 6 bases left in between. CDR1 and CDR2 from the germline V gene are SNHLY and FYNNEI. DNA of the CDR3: TGTGCCAGCATAGACACCTACGAGCAGTACGTC. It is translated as CASIDTYEQYV.

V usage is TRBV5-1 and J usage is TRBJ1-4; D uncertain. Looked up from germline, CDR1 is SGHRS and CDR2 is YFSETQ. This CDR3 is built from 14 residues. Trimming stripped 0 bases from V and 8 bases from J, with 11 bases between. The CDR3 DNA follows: TGCGCCAGCAGCTTGGGGGTCGATGGAGAAAAACTGTTTTTT. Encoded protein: CASSLGVDGEKLFF.

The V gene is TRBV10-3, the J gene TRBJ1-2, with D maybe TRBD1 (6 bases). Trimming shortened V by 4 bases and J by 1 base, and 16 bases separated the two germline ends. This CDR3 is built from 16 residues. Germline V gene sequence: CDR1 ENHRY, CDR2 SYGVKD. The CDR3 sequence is CAISGHQGYGNYGYTF. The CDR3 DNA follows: TGTGCCATCAGTGGACATCAGGGGTATGGTAACTATGGCTACACCTTC.

The CDR3 protein is CASSQRGLGFF. The CDR3, as DNA: TGTGCCAGCAGCCAACGCGGTTTGGGGTTCTTC. The gene calls are TRBV14 and TRBJ2-1, with unresolved D. Per the germline V gene, CDR1 is SGHDN and CDR2 is FVKESK. The CDR3 is 11 amino acids. V was shortened by 2 bases and J by 15 bases, with 11 bases between the two germline ends.